This T cell receptor beta chain was retrieved from a study of cytomegalovirus exposure and HLA in healthy donors. The study drew the donors from its approximately 110-subject validation cohort, separate from the approximately 690-subject first cohort. Some clones are missing from TCRdb's copy, which holds only in-frame ones; the method was immunoSEQ multiplex PCR. The sample has around 200,000 clones; about 81% are singletons. Germline trimming cut 4 bases from V and 3 bases from J; bases unmatched to any gene: 6. The CDR3 runs 17 residues. CDR1 SGHRS and CDR2 YFSETQ come from the germline V gene. The sequencing sample was made of PBMCs. V is TRBV5-1 and J is TRBJ2-2, with 13 bases aligning to TRBD2. This TCR derives from a woman aged 30 to 39 in good health and CMV-seronegative. CDR3 in DNA: TGCGCCAGCAGCCTAGGGACTAGCGGGGTGGACACCGGGGAGCTGTTTTTT. It specifies CASSLGTSGVDTGELFF. The full variable domain, its missing parts supplied by reference TRBV5-1 and TRBJ2-2, is KAGVTQTPRYLIKTRGQQVTLSCSPISGHRSVSWYQQTPGQGLQFLFEYFSETQRNKGNFPGRFSGRQFSNSRSEMNVSTLELGDSALYLCASSLGTSGVDTGELFFGEGSRLTVL.